This TCR beta chain was recovered during a study of blood T cell repertoires in COVID-19 (dated by TCRdb to about 2020). A note on the overall study: The collaborator samples originated in the United States, Italy and Spain and spanned the acute and convalescent phases of COVID-19. The material from the prospective study consisted of cDNA or gDNA derived from T cells, B-cell-depleted T cells, or PBMCs. Subjects who had been exposed to COVID-19, were actively infected with it, or had recovered from it provided the deeply sampled blood TCRbeta repertoires that made up the dataset. The repertoires were released in a freely available public database meant as a resource for research on the immune response to SARS-CoV-2. Samples came from the ongoing ImmuneRACE study (first 160 participants) plus 1,254 subjects from 6 global collaborators. Sample metadata almost always included a de-identified subject ID, COVID-19 status, age in years and sex. Where available, HLA class I and class II types were obtained from metadata supplied by the sample provider rather than from assay-based typing. General conclusions and limits of the study: The quantity of clinical and demographic metadata differed by source and by participant and was supplied without curation.

CDR1 and CDR2 are drawn from the germline V gene (reference sequence): LNHDA, SQIVND. V is pared back by 6 bases and J by 11 bases, with 20 bases lying between the germline termini. The CDR3 starts with the cysteine, ends with the phenylalanine, and has 15 residues. The sequence is cut down to CDR3 DNA, 45 bases in frame from base 1. Whole blood was collected in K2EDTA tubes by collaborating institutions according to the institutions' own protocols. Collaborator samples were shipped for TCRbeta analysis as frozen whole blood, isolated PBMCs, or DNA extracted from either sample type. As concerns this clone: This receptor's antigen is unknown. The record has no base qualities; no much larger clone is one base away.

TCRbeta CDR3 regions were amplified from genomic DNA by means of the immunoSEQ Assay, a bias-controlled multiplex PCR. Concerning the study's data processing: The number of nucleated cells in each sample was estimated by amplification of reference gene primers within the assay. To quantify the absolute abundance of each unique TCRbeta CDR3 rearrangement, sequence reads were collapsed and filtered. For each sample, productive Simpson clonality was calculated by taking the square root of Simpson's diversity index across productive rearrangements. Entries here come from immuneACCESS through TCRdb and include only in-frame sequences with V and J called. Some clones fail to appear in such tables; in the studies checked, an unresolved V gene covers under half of the shortfall, and the cause of the remainder is unknown. The V and J calls and clone size were taken over from that table, and D and trimming were inferred from the DNA. Counted in this sample were roughly 250,000 clones; around 82% of them appeared once. Approximately 5% of the sample goes to the ten largest clones.

The sample consisted of peripheral blood. The chain links TRBV19 with TRBJ1-6; TRBD1 could be the D gene, as 6 bases match. The clonotype comes from a woman aged 80 or over with active or convalescent COVID-19. The bases are TGTGCCAGTAGATCCAATACAGGGTTTGGAACACCCCTCCACTTT. Translation gives CASRSNTGFGTPLHF.